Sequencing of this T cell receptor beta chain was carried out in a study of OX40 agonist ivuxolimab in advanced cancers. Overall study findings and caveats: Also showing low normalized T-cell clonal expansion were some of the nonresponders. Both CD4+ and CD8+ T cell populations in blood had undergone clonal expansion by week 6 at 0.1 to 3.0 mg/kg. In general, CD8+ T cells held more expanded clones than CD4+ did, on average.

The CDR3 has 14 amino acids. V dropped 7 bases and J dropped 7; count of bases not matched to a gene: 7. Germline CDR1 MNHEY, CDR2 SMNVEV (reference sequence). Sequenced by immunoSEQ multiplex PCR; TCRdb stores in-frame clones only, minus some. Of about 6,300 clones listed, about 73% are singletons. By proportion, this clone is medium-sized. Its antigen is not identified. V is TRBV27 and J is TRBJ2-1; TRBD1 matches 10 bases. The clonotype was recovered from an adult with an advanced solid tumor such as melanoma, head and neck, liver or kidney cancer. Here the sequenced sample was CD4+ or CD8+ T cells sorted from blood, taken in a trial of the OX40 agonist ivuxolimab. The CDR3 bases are TGTGCCAGCACGACAGGGGGCGCGAGAAATGAGCAGTTCTTC. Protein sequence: CASTTGGARNEQFF.